A single sample is the source of the 11 T cell receptor beta chains below, sequenced in a study of blood T cell repertoires in COVID-19. The repertoire was sequenced with immunoSEQ multiplex PCR; TCRdb's copy has only in-frame clones and lacks some. The sample records about 160,000 clones, under 85% being singletons. What was sequenced was peripheral blood. The receptor set was obtained from a man at least 80 years old with COVID-19, enrolled during active disease.

The chain couples TRBV5-6 to TRBJ2-3; maybe TRBD2 (6 bases). The CDR3 covers 14 residues. The germline V gene has CDR1 SGHDT and CDR2 YYEEEE. The V end was cut by 4 bases, the J end by 2 bases, with 11 bases between. The CDR3 DNA is TGTGCCAGCAGCCGGGACTTATACACAGATACGCAGTATTTT. Translated, it gives CASSRDLYTDTQYF.

The rearrangement links TRBV5-1 to TRBJ2-4; the match to TRBD1 covers 8 bases. V shed 1 base and J 5 bases; nucleotides not matched to a gene: 2. CDR1 SGHRS and CDR2 YFSETQ come from the germline V gene. The CDR3 is 14 residues long. The chain's CDR3 is CASSLLTGENIQYF. CDR3 DNA sequence: TGCGCCAGCAGCTTGTTGACAGGGGAAAACATTCAGTACTTC.

The chain has TRBV9 and TRBJ2-3, with D unclear. Germline V gene sequence: CDR1 SGDLS, CDR2 YYNGEE. The CDR3 covers 14 residues. The V and J ends lost 0 bases and 7 bases respectively, with 12 bases between them. The CDR3 DNA reads as TGTGCCAGCAGCGTAGGAGACTGGCTACATACGCAGTATTTT. Protein sequence: CASSVGDWLHTQYF.

This chain connects TRBV5-4 to TRBJ1-4; 7 bases are shared with TRBD1. The CDR3 is 15 amino acids. Losses at the gene ends were 4 bases for V and 2 bases for J; bases not matched to a gene: 5. CDR1 is SGHNT and CDR2 is YYREEE in the germline V gene (reference sequence). The CDR3 protein is CASSRKQGTNEKLFF. CDR3 sequence (DNA): TGTGCCAGCAGCAGGAAACAGGGGACTAATGAAAAACTGTTTTTT. Filled out from reference TRBV5-4 and TRBJ1-4, the complete variable domain reads ETGVTQSPTHLIKTRGQQVTLRCSSQSGHNTVSWYQQALGQGPQFIFQYYREEENGRGNFPPRFSGLQFPNYSSELNVNALELDDSALYLCASSRKQGTNEKLFFGSGTQLSVL.

The chain links TRBV5-1 to TRBJ1-2, with TRBD1 matching 9 bases. This CDR3 spans 17 amino acids. The V segment lost 3 bases and the J segment 3 bases; nucleotides outside the gene matches: 12. CDR1 is SGHRS and CDR2 is YFSETQ in the germline V gene. This chain's CDR3 is CASSYLDRGKGYYGYTF. CDR3 DNA: TGCGCCAGCAGCTACCTGGACAGGGGAAAGGGTTACTATGGCTACACCTTC.

The chain uses TRBV7-3 and TRBJ1-6; maybe TRBD1 (5 bases). Germline CDR1 is SGHTA and CDR2 is FQGTGA. V was cut by 1 base and J by 5 bases, with 9 bases left in between. This CDR3 is built from 15 residues. The CDR3 bases are TGTGCCAGCAGCTTAATCGGAGGGGATAATTCACCCCTCCACTTT. Its protein is CASSLIGGDNSPLHF.

This clone was seen only a few times. The rearrangement links TRBV7-9 to TRBJ2-5; perhaps TRBD2 as D (5 bases). Trimming pared 5 bases from V and 0 bases from J, leaving 10 bases between. Germline CDR1 is SEHNR and CDR2 is FQNEAQ (reference sequence). The CDR3 covers 14 residues. In nucleotides, the CDR3 is TGTGCCAGCAGCAGGACTCCCAACCAAGAGACCCAGTACTTC. Translated, it gives CASSRTPNQETQYF.

This clone was seen just once. The chain employs TRBV11-3 and TRBJ2-1, with D unclear. V shed 4 bases and J shed 6 bases, with 13 bases lying between them. CDR1 SGHNT and CDR2 YENEEA come from the germline V gene. The CDR3 loop spans 14 amino acids. The CDR3 coding sequence is TGTGCCAGCAGCTCACCGAGAGCGACCAATGAGCAGTTCTTC. This gives the protein CASSSPRATNEQFF.

To note about this clone: This specimen includes other DNA sequences encoding the same CDR3. The V gene is TRBV12-3 or TRBV12-4, the J gene TRBJ1-2, with TRBD1 matching over 7 bases. V dropped 8 bases and J dropped 5; count of bases not matched to a gene: 2. CDR3 length equals 11 residues. CDR3: CASSQGYGYTF. Here the CDR3 DNA reads TGTGCCAGCTCACAGGGGTATGGCTACACCTTC.

The genes are TRBV19 and TRBJ1-6, with 8 bases fitting TRBD1. The trim removed 6 bases at V and 5 bases at J, leaving 9 bases unmatched. The CDR3 is 16 residues long. Per the germline V gene, CDR1 is LNHDA and CDR2 is SQIVND (reference sequence). The CDR3 region is CASSRGQGRDNSPLHF. The CDR3 bases are TGTGCCAGTAGCCGCGGACAGGGACGGGATAATTCACCCCTCCACTTT.

This clone appeared once. The chain couples TRBV5-1 to TRBJ1-2; no reliable D call. The V end was cut by 2 bases, the J end by 0 bases, with 8 bases between. The CDR3 runs to 14 residues. CDR1 is SGHRS and CDR2 is YFSETQ in the germline V gene. In DNA, the CDR3 is TGCGCCAGCAGCTTTTATCGCGCTAACTATGGCTACACCTTC. Translation gives CASSFYRANYGYTF.